This T cell receptor (beta chain) was identified in a study of blood T cells in healthy people across ages. Study-wide results and caveats: Expanded clonotype shifts may have been confounded, as the donors had an unknown CMV status. Correlation between TCR beta diversity and naive T cell percentage was strong.

Trimming pared 6 bases from V and 2 bases from J, leaving 11 bases between. From germline, CDR1 is DFQATT and CDR2 SNEGSKA (reference sequence). This CDR3 comprises 12 residues. The sample providers were healthy Caucasian people from Russia, aged roughly 6 to 95. Through a sample-barcoded 5' primer and a J-beta primer mix, a second PCR was run for roughly 6 to 12 cycles. The template-switch adaptor was a 5' adaptor with 12 random nucleotides. It tagged each cDNA molecule. TCRdb analysed the 5' RACE reads with MiXCR anew, one entry per CDR3 protein. The sample lists about 1.4 million distinct CDR3 sequences; around 59% were seen once. With respect to this clonotype: As yet, its antigen is unknown.

The sequencing sample was made of blood. The chain employs TRBV20-1 and TRBJ2-7; the D is unclear. This clonotype originated in a man between 18 and 35 years old in good health. The DNA for the CDR3 is TGCAGTGCCCTCGCGCGGACCTACGAGCAGTACTTC. Translation: CSALARTYEQYF.